This T cell receptor (beta chain) stems from a study of blood T cells in healthy people across ages. No fewer than 7 million PBMCs went into each sample. CDR3 length equals 14 residues. V was cut by 3 bases and J by 4 bases, with 10 bases left in between. This clonotype was counted between two and nine times. Sample-barcoded 5' priming and a J-beta primer mix drove a second PCR of 7 to 11 cycles. No fewer than 3 million CDR3-containing paired-end reads came from each sample. TCRdb re-analysed the 5' RACE reads in MiXCR, keeping a single row per CDR3 protein. Of about 780,000 distinct CDR3 sequences listed, roughly 46% are singletons.

This TCR was recovered from a man aged 80 or over in good health. The genes are TRBV12-3 or TRBV12-4 and TRBJ2-1; D is unclear. The sample was blood. CDR3 DNA sequence: TGTGCCAGCAGTTTCCGTCCGGGTTACAATGAGCAGTTCTTC. Translating gives CASSFRPGYNEQFF.